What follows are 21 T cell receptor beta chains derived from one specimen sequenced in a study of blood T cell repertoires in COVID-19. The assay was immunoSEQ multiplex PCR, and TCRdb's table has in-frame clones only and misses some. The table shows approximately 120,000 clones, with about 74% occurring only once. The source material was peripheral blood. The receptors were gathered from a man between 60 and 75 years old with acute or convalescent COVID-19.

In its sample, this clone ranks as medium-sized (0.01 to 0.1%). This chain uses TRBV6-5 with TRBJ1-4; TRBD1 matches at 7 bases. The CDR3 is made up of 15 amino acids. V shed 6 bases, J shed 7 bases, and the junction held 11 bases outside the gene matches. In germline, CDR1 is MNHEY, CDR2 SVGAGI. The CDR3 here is CASSPTGEISEKLFF. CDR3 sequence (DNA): TGTGCCAGCAGCCCCACAGGGGAAATTTCTGAAAAACTGTTTTTT.

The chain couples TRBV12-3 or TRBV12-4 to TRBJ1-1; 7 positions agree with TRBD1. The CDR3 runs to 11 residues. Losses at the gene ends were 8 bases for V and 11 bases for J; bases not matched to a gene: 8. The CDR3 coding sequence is TGTGCCAGCTCTAGGGGGCAACGGGCTTTCTTT. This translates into CASSRGQRAFF.

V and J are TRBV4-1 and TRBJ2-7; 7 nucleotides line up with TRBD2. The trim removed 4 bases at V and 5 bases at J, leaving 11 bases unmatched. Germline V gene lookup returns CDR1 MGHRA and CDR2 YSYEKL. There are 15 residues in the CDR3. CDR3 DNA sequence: TGCGCCAGCAGCCCCGAGGGAGGGGCGGGAAACGAGCAGTACTTC. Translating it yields CASSPEGGAGNEQYF.

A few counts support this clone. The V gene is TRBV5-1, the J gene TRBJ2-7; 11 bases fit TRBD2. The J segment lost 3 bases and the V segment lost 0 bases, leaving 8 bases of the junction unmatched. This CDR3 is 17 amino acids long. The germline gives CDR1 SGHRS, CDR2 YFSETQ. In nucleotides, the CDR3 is TGCGCCAGCAGCTTGGTGGCTAGCGGGGGGCGAGACTACGAGCAGTACTTC. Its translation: CASSLVASGGRDYEQYF.

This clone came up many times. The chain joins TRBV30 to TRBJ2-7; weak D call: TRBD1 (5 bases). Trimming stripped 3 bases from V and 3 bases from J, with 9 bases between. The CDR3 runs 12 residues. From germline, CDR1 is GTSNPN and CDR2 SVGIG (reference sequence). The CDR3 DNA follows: TGTGCCTGGAGAGCAGGGAACTACGAGCAGTACTTC. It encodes CAWRAGNYEQYF. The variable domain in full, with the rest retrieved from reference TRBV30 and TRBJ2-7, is SQTIHQWPATLVQPVGSPLSLECTVEGTSNPNLYWYRQAAGRGLQLLFYSVGIGQISSEVPQNLSASRPQDRQFILSSKKLLLSDSGFYLCAWRAGNYEQYFGPGTRLTVT.

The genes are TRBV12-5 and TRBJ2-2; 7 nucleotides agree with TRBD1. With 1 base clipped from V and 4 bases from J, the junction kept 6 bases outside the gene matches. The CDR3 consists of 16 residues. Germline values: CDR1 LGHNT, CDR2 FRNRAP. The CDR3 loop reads CASGLGNRGGTGELFF. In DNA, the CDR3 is TGTGCTAGTGGTTTGGGGAACAGGGGTGGCACCGGGGAGCTGTTTTTT.

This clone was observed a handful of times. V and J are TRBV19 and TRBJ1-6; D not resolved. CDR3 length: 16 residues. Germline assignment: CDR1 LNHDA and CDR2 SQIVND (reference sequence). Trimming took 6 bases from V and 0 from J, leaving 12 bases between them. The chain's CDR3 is CASSKRYDSYNSPLHF. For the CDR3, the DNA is TGTGCCAGTAGCAAGAGGTACGACTCCTATAATTCACCCCTCCACTTT. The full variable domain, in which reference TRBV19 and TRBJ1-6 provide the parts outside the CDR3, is DGGITQSPKYLFRKEGQNVTLSCEQNLNHDAMYWYRQDPGQGLRLIYYSQIVNDFQKGDIAEGYSVSREKKESFPLTVTSAQKNPTAFYLCASSKRYDSYNSPLHFGNGTRLTVT.

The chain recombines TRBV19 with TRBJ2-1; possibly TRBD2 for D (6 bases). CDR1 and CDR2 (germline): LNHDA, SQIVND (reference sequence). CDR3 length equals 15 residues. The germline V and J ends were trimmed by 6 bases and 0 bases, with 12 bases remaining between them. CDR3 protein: CASRGGGSSYNEQFF. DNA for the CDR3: TGTGCCAGTAGGGGAGGCGGAAGCTCCTACAATGAGCAGTTCTTC.

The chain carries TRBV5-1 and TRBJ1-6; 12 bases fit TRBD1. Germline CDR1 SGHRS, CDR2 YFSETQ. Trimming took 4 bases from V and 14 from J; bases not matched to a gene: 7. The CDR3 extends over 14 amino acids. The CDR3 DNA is TGCGCCAGCAGCGAGGGACAGGGGGCAAGGACCCTCCACTTT. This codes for CASSEGQGARTLHF.

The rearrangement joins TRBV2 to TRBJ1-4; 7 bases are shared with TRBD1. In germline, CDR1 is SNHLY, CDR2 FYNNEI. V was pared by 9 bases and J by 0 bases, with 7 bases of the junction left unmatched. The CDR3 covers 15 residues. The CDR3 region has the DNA TGTGCCAGTCTAGAGCAGGGGGCAACTAATGAAAAACTGTTTTTT. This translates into CASLEQGATNEKLFF.

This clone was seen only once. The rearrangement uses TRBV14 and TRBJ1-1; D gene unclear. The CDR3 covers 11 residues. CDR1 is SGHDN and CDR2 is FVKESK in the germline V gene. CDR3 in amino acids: CAEGSNTEAFF. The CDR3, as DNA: TGTGCGGAGGGATCGAACACTGAAGCTTTCTTT. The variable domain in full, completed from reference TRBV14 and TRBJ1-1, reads EAGVTQFPSHSVIEKGQTVTLRCDPISGHDNLYWYRRVMGKEIKFLLHFVKESKQDESGMPNNRFLAERTGGTYSTLKVQPAELEDSGVYFCAEGSNTEAFFGQGTRLTVV.

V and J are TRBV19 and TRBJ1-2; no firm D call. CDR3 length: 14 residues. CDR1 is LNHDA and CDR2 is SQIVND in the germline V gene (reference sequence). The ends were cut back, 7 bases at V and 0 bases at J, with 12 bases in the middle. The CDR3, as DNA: TGTGCCAGTATCGCCCCCGGTTCTAACTATGGCTACACCTTC. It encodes CASIAPGSNYGYTF.

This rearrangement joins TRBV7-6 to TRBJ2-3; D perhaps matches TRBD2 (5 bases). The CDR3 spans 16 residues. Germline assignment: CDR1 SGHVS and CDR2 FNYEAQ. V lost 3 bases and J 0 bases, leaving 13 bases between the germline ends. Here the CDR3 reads CASSFQRAASTDTQYF. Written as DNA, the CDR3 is TGTGCCAGCAGCTTTCAGAGAGCGGCCAGCACAGATACGCAGTATTTT.

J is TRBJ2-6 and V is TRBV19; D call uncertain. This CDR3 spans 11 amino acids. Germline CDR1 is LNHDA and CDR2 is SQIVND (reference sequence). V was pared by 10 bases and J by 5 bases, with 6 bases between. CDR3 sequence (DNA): TGTGCCACCACTAGGGCCAACGTCCTGACTTTC. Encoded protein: CATTRANVLTF.

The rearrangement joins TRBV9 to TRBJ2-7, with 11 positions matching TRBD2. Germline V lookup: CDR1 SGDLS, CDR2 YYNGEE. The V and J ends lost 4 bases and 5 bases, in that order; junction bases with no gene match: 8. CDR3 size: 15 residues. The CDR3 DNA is TGTGCCAGCAGCCCCCGGACTAGCGGGTCCGACGAGCAGTACTTC. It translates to CASSPRTSGSDEQYF.

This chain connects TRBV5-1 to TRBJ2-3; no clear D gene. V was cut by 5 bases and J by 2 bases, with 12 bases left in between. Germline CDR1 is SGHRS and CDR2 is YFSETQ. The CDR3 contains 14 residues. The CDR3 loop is CASSKIYSTDTQYF. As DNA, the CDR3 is TGCGCCAGCAGTAAAATCTATTCCACAGATACGCAGTATTTT.

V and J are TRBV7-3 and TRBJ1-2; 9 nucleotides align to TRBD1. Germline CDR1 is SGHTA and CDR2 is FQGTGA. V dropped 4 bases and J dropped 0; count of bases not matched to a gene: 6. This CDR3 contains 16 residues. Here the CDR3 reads CASSWTGDNTNYGYTF. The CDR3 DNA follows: TGTGCCAGCAGCTGGACAGGGGATAATACTAACTATGGCTACACCTTC.

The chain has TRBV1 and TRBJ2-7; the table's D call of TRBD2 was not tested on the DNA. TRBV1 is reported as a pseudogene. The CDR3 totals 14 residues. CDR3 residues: CTSSPGGESYEQYF. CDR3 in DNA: TGCACCAGCAGCCCCGGGGGGGAAAGCTACGAGCAGTACTTC.

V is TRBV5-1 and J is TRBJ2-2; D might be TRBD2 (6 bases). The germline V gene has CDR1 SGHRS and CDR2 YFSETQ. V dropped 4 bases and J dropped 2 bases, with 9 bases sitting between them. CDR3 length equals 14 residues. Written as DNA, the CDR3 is TGCGCCAGCAGCCCGGGACTTAACACCGGGGAGCTGTTTTTT. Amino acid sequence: CASSPGLNTGELFF. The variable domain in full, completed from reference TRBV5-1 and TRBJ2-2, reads KAGVTQTPRYLIKTRGQQVTLSCSPISGHRSVSWYQQTPGQGLQFLFEYFSETQRNKGNFPGRFSGRQFSNSRSEMNVSTLELGDSALYLCASSPGLNTGELFFGEGSRLTVL.

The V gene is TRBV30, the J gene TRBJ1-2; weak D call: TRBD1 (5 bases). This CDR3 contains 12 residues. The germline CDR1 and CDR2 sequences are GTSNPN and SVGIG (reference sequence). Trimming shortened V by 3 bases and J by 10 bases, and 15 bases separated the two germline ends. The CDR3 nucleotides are TGTGCCTGGAGCAGAAGGGGAGGAGACTACACCTTC. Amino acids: CAWSRRGGDYTF.

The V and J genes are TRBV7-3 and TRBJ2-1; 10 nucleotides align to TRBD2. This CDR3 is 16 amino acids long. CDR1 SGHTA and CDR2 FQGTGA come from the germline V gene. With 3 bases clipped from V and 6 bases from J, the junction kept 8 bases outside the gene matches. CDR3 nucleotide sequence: TGTGCCAGCAGCTTGGCCTCTAGCGGGAGAACCAATGAGCAGTTCTTC. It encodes CASSLASSGRTNEQFF.